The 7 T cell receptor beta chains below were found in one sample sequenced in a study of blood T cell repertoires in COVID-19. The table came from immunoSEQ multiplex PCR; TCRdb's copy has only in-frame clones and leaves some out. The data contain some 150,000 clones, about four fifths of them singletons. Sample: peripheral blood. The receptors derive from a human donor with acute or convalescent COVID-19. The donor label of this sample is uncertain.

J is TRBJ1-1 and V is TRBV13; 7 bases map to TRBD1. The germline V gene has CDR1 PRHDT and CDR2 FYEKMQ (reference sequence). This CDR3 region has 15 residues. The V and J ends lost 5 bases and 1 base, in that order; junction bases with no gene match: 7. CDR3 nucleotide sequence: TGTGCCAGCAGCCCCCGGACAGGAAAGAACACTGAAGCTTTCTTT. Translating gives CASSPRTGKNTEAFF.

The CDR3 protein is CASSDPRSFEKLFF. In nucleotides, the CDR3 is TGCGCCAGCAGTGACCCAAGGAGTTTTGAAAAACTGTTTTTT. The chain combines TRBV10-2 with TRBJ1-4; D uncertain. V dropped 3 bases and J dropped 7 bases, with 12 bases sitting between them. CDR1 is WSHSY, CDR2 SAAADI, per germline. The CDR3 length is 14 residues.

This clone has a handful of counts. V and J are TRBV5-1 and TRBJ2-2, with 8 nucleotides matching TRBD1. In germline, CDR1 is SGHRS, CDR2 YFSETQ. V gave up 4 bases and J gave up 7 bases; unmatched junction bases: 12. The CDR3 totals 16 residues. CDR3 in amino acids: CASSVSGGAIVGELFF. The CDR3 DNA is TGCGCCAGCAGCGTATCAGGGGGCGCGATTGTCGGGGAGCTGTTTTTT.

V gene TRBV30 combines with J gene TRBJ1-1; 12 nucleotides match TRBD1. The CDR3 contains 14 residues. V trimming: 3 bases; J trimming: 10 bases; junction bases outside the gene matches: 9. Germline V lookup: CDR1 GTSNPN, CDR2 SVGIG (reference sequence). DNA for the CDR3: TGTGCCTGGAGGGGGGACAGGGGGCTTAGGGGAGCTTTCTTT. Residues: CAWRGDRGLRGAFF.

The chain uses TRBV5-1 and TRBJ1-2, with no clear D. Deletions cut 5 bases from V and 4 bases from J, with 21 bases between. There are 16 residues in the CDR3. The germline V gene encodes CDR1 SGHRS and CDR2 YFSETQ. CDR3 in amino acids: CASREWEGGTGYGYTF. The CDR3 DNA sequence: TGCGCCAGCAGGGAATGGGAGGGCGGCACCGGCTATGGCTACACCTTC.

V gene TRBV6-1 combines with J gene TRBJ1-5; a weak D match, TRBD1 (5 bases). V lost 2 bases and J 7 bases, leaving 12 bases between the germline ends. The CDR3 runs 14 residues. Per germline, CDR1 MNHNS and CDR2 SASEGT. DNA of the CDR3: TGTGCCAGCAGTGAACCGGGACTTTCCCAGCCCCAGCATTTT. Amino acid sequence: CASSEPGLSQPQHF.

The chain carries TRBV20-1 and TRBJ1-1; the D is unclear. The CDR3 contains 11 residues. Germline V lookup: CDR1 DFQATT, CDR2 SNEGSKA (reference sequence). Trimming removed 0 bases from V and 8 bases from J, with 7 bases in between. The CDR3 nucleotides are TGCAGTGCTAGAGATCAGGCCGAAGCTTTCTTT. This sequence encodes CSARDQAEAFF.